The rows below give T cell receptor beta chains drawn from one sample of a study of T cell repertoires in cytomegalovirus infection. TCRdb re-called the reads through MiXCR, storing one row per CDR3 protein. The profile covers around 710,000 distinct CDR3 sequences, with about 28% appearing a single time and around 13% taken by the ten largest. For these receptors, no antigen is known. The sample here was cultured CD8+ T cells from PBMCs, taken from culture after CMV antigen stimulation. The receptors shown here come from a human donor in good health (CMV status not recorded). Some clones in this sample may be carry-over from other donors' samples. The CDR3 runs from the conserved cysteine through the conserved F or W. The D gene is left open where the match is weak. Size values are once, few and many counts, or a class for expanded clones, and some rows have none.

size	V	J	D	DNA	CDR3
-	TRBV15	TRBJ2-4	-	TGTGCCACCAGCAGTTCCGACAGGACTCTAGGCAAAAACATTCAGTACTTC	CATSSSDRTLGKNIQYF
-	TRBV10-3	TRBJ2-1	TRBD2	TGTGCCATCAGTGATGCGGGGGGACCCTACAATGAGCAGTTCTTC	CAISDAGGPYNEQFF
-	TRBV27	TRBJ2-1	-	TGTGCCAGCAGTTTAGTTCCCCCGGGACGGTACAATGAGCAGTTCTTC	CASSLVPPGRYNEQFF
-	TRBV6-6	TRBJ2-7	TRBD1	TGTGCCAGCAGAAACAGGGGGCATGAGCAGTACTTC	CASRNRGHEQYF
many	TRBV7-2	TRBJ2-7	-	TGTGCCAGCAGCTTAGCCGGACAAACCTACGAGCAGTACTTC	CASSLAGQTYEQYF
-	TRBV28	TRBJ2-2	-	TGTGCCAGCAGTCCTACCCCCGGGAACACCGGGGAGCTGTTTTTT	CASSPTPGNTGELFF
-	TRBV6-2/TRBV6-3	TRBJ1-6	-	TGTGCCAGCAGTTACTCGAAAGGAAGCAATTCACCCCTCCACTTT	CASSYSKGSNSPLHF
-	TRBV5-1	TRBJ1-2	TRBD1	TGCGCCAGCAGCCTGGGACAGGGGGCGCCCGGCTATGGCTACACCTTC	CASSLGQGAPGYGYTF
-	TRBV4-3	TRBJ1-5	-	TGCGCCAGCAGCCAAGATAGGTCGGCAGGATATCAGCCCCAGCATTTT	CASSQDRSAGYQPQHF
-	TRBV7-8	TRBJ2-1	-	TGTGCCAGCAGCAACAGGGAAATCAATGAGCAGTTCTTC	CASSNREINEQFF
many	TRBV7-9	TRBJ1-3	TRBD1	TGTGCCAGCAGCGGGGGGACAGGGAAGTTCTCCGGAAACACCATATATTTT	CASSGGTGKFSGNTIYF
-	TRBV27	TRBJ2-1	-	TGTGCCAGCAGGGGGCCGGGACGACAGCTTTACAATGAGCAGTTCTTC	CASRGPGRQLYNEQFF
-	TRBV2	TRBJ2-1	TRBD2	TGTGCCAGCACCAAGCGGGGGGATTACAATGAGCAGTTCTTC	CASTKRGDYNEQFF
-	TRBV5-6	TRBJ2-7	-	TGTGCCAGCAGCGTGGAGTACGAGCAGTACTTC	CASSVEYEQYF
-	TRBV27	TRBJ1-1	TRBD1	TGTGCCAGCAGTGCGACAGGGCCTCACAAAGCTTTCTTT	CASSATGPHKAFF
-	TRBV20-1	TRBJ2-1	-	TGCAGTGCCCCCTTCGGGGGCAATGAGCAGTTCTTC	CSAPFGGNEQFF
-	TRBV6-4	TRBJ2-1	-	TGTGCCAGCAGTGAACGGGGAGTCATGGGAGCCTACAATGAGCAGTTCTTC	CASSERGVMGAYNEQFF
few	TRBV5-6	TRBJ1-2	-	TGTGCCAGCAGCTTGCTTCGGGACTCCCCGTTGGACTATGGCTACACCTTC	CASSLLRDSPLDYGYTF
-	TRBV7-6	TRBJ2-1	TRBD1	TGTGCCAGCAGCTTAGCGACAGGGGGCTACGGGGGGAGCTCCTACAATGGGCAGTTCTTC	CASSLATGGYGGSSYNGQFF
-	TRBV6-2/TRBV6-3	TRBJ2-1	-	TGTGCCAGCGGAAGTTTGGAACAGCACTACAATGAGCAGTTCTTC	CASGSLEQHYNEQFF
-	TRBV6-5	TRBJ1-4	TRBD1	TGTGCCAGCAGTTCAGCAGGGGGATCAAATGAAAAACTGTTTTTT	CASSSAGGSNEKLFF
-	TRBV7-9	TRBJ2-7	-	TGTGCCAGCAGCTTACGTAAGGGAGAAGACGAGCAGTACTTC	CASSLRKGEDEQYF
few	TRBV2	TRBJ1-2	-	TGTGCCAGCAGTGAAGGGATTTCTAACTATGGCTACACCTTC	CASSEGISNYGYTF
-	TRBV4-3	TRBJ1-2	-	TGCGCCAGCAGCCCTGACAGTCTCTATGGCTACACCTTC	CASSPDSLYGYTF
-	TRBV19	TRBJ1-2	-	TGTGCCAGCAGTATAGAGGGACTCTATGGCTACACCTTC	CASSIEGLYGYTF
many	TRBV7-3	TRBJ1-1	TRBD1	TGTGCCAGCAGCTTAAGCGGACAGGGCTTGAACACTGAAGCTTTCTTT	CASSLSGQGLNTEAFF
-	TRBV9	TRBJ2-3	TRBD1	TGTGCCAGCAGCTTCCGCTCCGGGACAGGGGGTGTAGATACGCAGTATTTT	CASSFRSGTGGVDTQYF
-	TRBV13	TRBJ2-3	-	TGTGCCAGCAGCACAGGGAGGCCCCCAGATACGCAGTATTTT	CASSTGRPPDTQYF
-	TRBV9	TRBJ2-2	-	TGTGCCAGCAGCGTAGATAGAGGCAGGGAGCTGTTTTTT	CASSVDRGRELFF
-	TRBV7-9	TRBJ1-6	TRBD1	TGTGCCAGCAGCGACGGGACAGGGAGAGTTTCACCCCTCCACTTT	CASSDGTGRVSPLHF
many	TRBV12-3/TRBV12-4	TRBJ2-5	TRBD2	TGTGCCAGCAGTCGGAGCGGGGCAGCCCAAGAGACCCAGTACTTC	CASSRSGAAQETQYF
few	TRBV6-1	TRBJ2-1	TRBD2	TGTGCCAGCAGTTACAGAGCGGGGGGGGTCAATGAGCAGTTCTTC	CASSYRAGGVNEQFF
few	TRBV2	TRBJ1-3	-	TGTGCCACCTTGACAGGCCTCTCTGGAAACACCATATATTTT	CATLTGLSGNTIYF
many	TRBV7-2	TRBJ1-2	TRBD1	TGTGCCAGCAGCTTAATCGACAGGGGGCGGGATGGCTACACCTTC	CASSLIDRGRDGYTF
many	TRBV7-8	TRBJ1-1	-	TGTGCCAGCAGCTTAGCCGGGACGAAGAACACTGAAGCTTTCTTT	CASSLAGTKNTEAFF
many	TRBV7-2	TRBJ1-2	TRBD1	TGTGCCAGCAGGGGGACAGGGGGCCATGGCTACACCTTC	CASRGTGGHGYTF
-	TRBV27	TRBJ2-6	TRBD1	TGTGCCAGCAGACCAATATTCGGGACAGGGGGCTCAGGGGCCAACGTCCTGACTTTC	CASRPIFGTGGSGANVLTF
few	TRBV6-2/TRBV6-3	TRBJ2-1	TRBD2	TGTGCCAGCAGAGGCCTCATAAAGACTAGCGGGGCTTCTCTATACAATGAGCAGTTCTTC	CASRGLIKTSGASLYNEQFF
-	TRBV7-9	TRBJ1-1	-	TGTGCCAGCAGCTTAGCACCGAGAGGAAAGGGAGCTTTCTTT	CASSLAPRGKGAFF
-	TRBV9	TRBJ2-3	-	TGTGCCAGCAGCGGGTTTCCAGATACGCAGTATTTT	CASSGFPDTQYF
-	TRBV6-1	TRBJ2-1	TRBD2	TGTGCCACCAAATCGATGGGGGGGAGCTCCTACAATGAGCAGTTCTTC	CATKSMGGSSYNEQFF
-	TRBV19	TRBJ2-3	TRBD2	TGTGCCAGTAGTATAACGGGAGGTTTTACAGATACGCAGTATTTT	CASSITGGFTDTQYF
few	TRBV4-3	TRBJ1-2	-	TGCGCCAGCAGCCAACATCACCAATTCCTGTCGGGGAACTATGGCTACACCTTC	CASSQHHQFLSGNYGYTF
-	TRBV6-5	TRBJ1-2	TRBD1	TGTGCCAGCAGTGGGGACAGGGCCTTTTCCTATGGCTACACCTTC	CASSGDRAFSYGYTF
-	TRBV7-9	TRBJ2-5	TRBD1	TGTGCCAGCAGCAGCGTGGGGGACAGGGAGACCCAGTACTTC	CASSSVGDRETQYF
-	TRBV6-2/TRBV6-3	TRBJ2-1	TRBD2	TGTGCCAGCAGTTCCCCGACTAGCGGTTCCTACAATGAGCAGTTCTTC	CASSSPTSGSYNEQFF
-	TRBV12-3/TRBV12-4	TRBJ1-1	-	TGTGCCAGCAGCCCAACAGGGATAGGGTCAGCTTTCTTT	CASSPTGIGSAFF
-	TRBV6-5	TRBJ2-6	-	TGTGCCAGCAGTTACGGGGTTGGGGCCAACGTCCTGACTTTC	CASSYGVGANVLTF
few	TRBV6-5	TRBJ2-3	-	TGTGCCAGCAGGGCTATATACACAGATACGCAGTATTTT	CASRAIYTDTQYF
few	TRBV19	TRBJ2-2	-	TGTGCCACTAACATACAGGGAGTGGCCGGGGAGCTGTTTTTT	CATNIQGVAGELFF
few	TRBV5-1	TRBJ2-3	TRBD2	TGCGCCAGCTTTGGGACTAGCGGCACAGATACGCAGTATTTT	CASFGTSGTDTQYF
many	TRBV7-2	TRBJ1-5	-	TGTGCCAGCAGCCGCTGGGATAGCAATCAGCCCCAGCATTTT	CASSRWDSNQPQHF
few	TRBV6-5	TRBJ1-2	TRBD1	TGTGCCAGCAGTTACTCGCCGTTTTCCGGGACAGGGAGTGGCTACACCTTC	CASSYSPFSGTGSGYTF
-	TRBV12-3/TRBV12-4	TRBJ1-2	-	TGTGCCAGCAGCCAAGGGAAATTGGGTCTAGGCTACACCTTC	CASSQGKLGLGYTF
many	TRBV12-3/TRBV12-4	TRBJ1-6	TRBD1	TGTGCCAGCAGTCCAGGGACAGGGTTTAATTCACCCCTCCACTTT	CASSPGTGFNSPLHF
-	TRBV9	TRBJ1-5	TRBD1	TGTGCCAGCAGCAGGGGGGGTGGGGACAGAAGCAATCAGCCCCAGCATTTT	CASSRGGGDRSNQPQHF
-	TRBV10-3	TRBJ1-3	-	TGTGCCATCAAGGGAGTGTTGGAGAGCTCTGGAAACACCATATATTTT	CAIKGVLESSGNTIYF
-	TRBV27	TRBJ2-2	-	TGTGCCAGCAGTTTTGAGTTAAGAAACACCGGGGAGCTGTTTTTT	CASSFELRNTGELFF
-	TRBV2	TRBJ2-1	TRBD2	TGTGCCAGCAGTGAATGGGAGATAAGGAGACTAGCGGGGGACAATGAGCAGTTCTTC	CASSEWEIRRLAGDNEQFF